This TCR beta chain was sequenced during a study of T cell changes during pregnancy in multiple sclerosis. This CDR3 spans 18 amino acids. V was shortened by 2 bases and J by 3 bases, with 20 bases between the two germline ends. Per germline, CDR1 SGHAT and CDR2 FQNNGV. Only in-frame clones appear in the TCRdb table, and some are missing; sequencing was by immunoSEQ multiplex PCR. The table shows 75,000 to 95,000 clones, with approximately 95% occurring only once. The starting material was CD4+ T cells from peripheral blood mononuclear cells, obtained after pregnancy. This clonotype was sampled from a female donor with multiple sclerosis, enrolled in a pregnancy study. The chain employs TRBV11-2 and TRBJ2-1; a weak D match, TRBD1 (6 bases). CDR3 DNA sequence: TGTGCCAGCAGCTTATTGGGCAGGGGTCGCTTGGGCTACAATGAGCAGTTCTTC. Protein sequence: CASSLLGRGRLGYNEQFF.